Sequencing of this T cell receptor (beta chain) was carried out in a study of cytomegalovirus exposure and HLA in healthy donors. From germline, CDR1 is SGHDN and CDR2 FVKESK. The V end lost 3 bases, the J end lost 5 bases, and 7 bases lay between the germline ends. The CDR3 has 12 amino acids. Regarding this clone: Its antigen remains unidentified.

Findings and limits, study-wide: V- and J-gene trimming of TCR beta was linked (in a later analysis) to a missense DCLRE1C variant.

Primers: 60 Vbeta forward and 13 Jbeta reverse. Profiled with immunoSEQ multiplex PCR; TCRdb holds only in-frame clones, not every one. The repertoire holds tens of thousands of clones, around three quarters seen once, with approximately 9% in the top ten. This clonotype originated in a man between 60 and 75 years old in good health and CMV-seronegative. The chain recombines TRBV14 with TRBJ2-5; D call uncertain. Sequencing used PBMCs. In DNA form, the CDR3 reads TGTGCCAGCAGCCAGTTCCGGGAGACCCAGTACTTC. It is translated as CASSQFRETQYF.